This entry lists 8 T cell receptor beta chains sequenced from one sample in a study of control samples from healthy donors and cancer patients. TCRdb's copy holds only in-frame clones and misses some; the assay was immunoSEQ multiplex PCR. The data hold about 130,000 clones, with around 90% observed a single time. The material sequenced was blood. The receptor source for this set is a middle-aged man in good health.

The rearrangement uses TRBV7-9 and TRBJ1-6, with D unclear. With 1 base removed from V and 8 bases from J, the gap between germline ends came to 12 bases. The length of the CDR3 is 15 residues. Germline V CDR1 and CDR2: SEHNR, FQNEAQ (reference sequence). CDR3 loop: CASSLDGLMDSPLHF. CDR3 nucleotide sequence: TGTGCCAGCAGCTTAGATGGGTTGATGGATTCACCCCTCCACTTT.

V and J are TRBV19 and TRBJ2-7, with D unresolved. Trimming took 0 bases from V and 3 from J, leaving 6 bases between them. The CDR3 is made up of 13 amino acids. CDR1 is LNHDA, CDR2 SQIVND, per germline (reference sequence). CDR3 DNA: TGTGCCAGTAGTATAGATTCCGACTACGAGCAGTACTTC. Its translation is CASSIDSDYEQYF. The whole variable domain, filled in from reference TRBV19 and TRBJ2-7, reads DGGITQSPKYLFRKEGQNVTLSCEQNLNHDAMYWYRQDPGQGLRLIYYSQIVNDFQKGDIAEGYSVSREKKESFPLTVTSAQKNPTAFYLCASSIDSDYEQYFGPGTRLTVT.

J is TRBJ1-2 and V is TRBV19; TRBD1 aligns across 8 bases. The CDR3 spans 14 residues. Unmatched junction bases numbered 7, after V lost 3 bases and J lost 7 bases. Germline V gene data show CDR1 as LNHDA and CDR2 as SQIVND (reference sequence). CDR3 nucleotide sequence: TGTGCCAGTAGTATTTCGGCGGACAGGGCTGGCTACACCTTC. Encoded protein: CASSISADRAGYTF. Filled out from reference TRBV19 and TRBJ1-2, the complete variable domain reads DGGITQSPKYLFRKEGQNVTLSCEQNLNHDAMYWYRQDPGQGLRLIYYSQIVNDFQKGDIAEGYSVSREKKESFPLTVTSAQKNPTAFYLCASSISADRAGYTFGSGTRLTVV.

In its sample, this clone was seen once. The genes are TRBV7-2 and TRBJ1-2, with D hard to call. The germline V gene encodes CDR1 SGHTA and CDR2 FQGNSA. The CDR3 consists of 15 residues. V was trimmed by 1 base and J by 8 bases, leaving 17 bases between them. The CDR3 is CASSLVFATVGGYTF. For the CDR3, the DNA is TGTGCCAGCAGCTTAGTTTTTGCAACCGTGGGAGGCTACACCTTC.

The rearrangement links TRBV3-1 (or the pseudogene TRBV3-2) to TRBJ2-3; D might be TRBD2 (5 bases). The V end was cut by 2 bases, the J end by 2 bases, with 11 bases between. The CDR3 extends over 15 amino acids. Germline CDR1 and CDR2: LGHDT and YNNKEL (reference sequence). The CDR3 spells CASSQRTGITDTQYF. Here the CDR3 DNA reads TGTGCCAGCAGCCAAAGAACGGGGATCACAGATACGCAGTATTTT.

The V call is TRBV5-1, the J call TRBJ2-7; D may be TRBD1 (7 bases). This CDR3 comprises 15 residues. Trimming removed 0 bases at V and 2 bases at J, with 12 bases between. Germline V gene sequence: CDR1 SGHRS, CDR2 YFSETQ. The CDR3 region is CASSLAAGGTYEQYF. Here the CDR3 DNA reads TGCGCCAGCAGCTTGGCGGCAGGGGGGACCTACGAGCAGTACTTC. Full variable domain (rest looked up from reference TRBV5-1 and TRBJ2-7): KAGVTQTPRYLIKTRGQQVTLSCSPISGHRSVSWYQQTPGQGLQFLFEYFSETQRNKGNFPGRFSGRQFSNSRSEMNVSTLELGDSALYLCASSLAAGGTYEQYFGPGTRLTVT.

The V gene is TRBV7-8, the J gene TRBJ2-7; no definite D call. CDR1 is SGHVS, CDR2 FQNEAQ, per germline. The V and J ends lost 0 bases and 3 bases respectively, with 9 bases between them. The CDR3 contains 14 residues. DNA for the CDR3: TGTGCCAGCAGCTTAGCGCTCCAGCTCTACGAGCAGTACTTC. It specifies CASSLALQLYEQYF.

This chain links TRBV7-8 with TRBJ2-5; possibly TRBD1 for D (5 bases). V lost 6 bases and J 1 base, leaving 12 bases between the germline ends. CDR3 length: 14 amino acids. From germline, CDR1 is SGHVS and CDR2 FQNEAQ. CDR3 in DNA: TGTGCCAGCAGGACCGACAGTCTCCAAGAGACCCAGTACTTC. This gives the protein CASRTDSLQETQYF.